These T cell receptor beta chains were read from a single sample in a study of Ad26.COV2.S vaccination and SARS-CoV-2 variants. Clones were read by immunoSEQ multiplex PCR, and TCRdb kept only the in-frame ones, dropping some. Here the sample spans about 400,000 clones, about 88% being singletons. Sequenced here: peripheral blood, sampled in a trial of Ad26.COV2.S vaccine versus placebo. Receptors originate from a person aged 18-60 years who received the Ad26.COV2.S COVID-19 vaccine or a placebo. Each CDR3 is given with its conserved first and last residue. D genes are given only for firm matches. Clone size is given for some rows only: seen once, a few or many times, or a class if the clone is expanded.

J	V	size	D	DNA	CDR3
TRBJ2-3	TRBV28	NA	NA	TGTGCCAGCAGTCCACCGGGACGCGCCACAGATACGCAGTATTTT	CASSPPGRATDTQYF
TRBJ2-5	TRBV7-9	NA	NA	TGTGCCAGCAGCTTTGACCGGGTAGGGACCCAGTACTTC	CASSFDRVGTQYF
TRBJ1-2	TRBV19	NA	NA	TGTGCCAGTGGGGCGGGCTATGGCTACACCTTC	CASGAGYGYTF
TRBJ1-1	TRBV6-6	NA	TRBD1	TGTGCCAGCAGTTACTCACAGGGGGAATGGAGCACTGAAGCTTTCTTT	CASSYSQGEWSTEAFF
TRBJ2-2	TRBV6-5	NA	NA	TGTGCCAGCAGTTATGGAATGGTCGGGAACACCGGGGAGCTGTTTTTT	CASSYGMVGNTGELFF
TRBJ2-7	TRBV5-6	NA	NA	TGTGCCAGCAGCTTGCAGCGGGTACTCTCCTACGAGCAGTACTTC	CASSLQRVLSYEQYF
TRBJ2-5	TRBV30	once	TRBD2	TGTGCCTGGAGTGAAGCGGGAGGGCCAGAGACCCAGTACTTC	CAWSEAGGPETQYF
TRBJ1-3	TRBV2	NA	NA	TGTGCCAGCAGTGAAGCGTTTGGTTCTGGAAACACCATATATTTT	CASSEAFGSGNTIYF
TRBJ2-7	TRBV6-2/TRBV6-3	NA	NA	TGTGCCAGCAGTTTCGGCGCAGGGGAAAAAGAGCAGTACTTC	CASSFGAGEKEQYF
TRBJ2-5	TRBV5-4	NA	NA	TGTGCCAGCAGCTTGGATCTTGGGGAAGAGACCCAGTACTTC	CASSLDLGEETQYF
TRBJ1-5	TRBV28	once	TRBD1	TGTGCCAGCGCCAAACGGGGGACAGGGGGCGGATGGAGCAATCAGCCCCAGCATTTT	CASAKRGTGGGWSNQPQHF
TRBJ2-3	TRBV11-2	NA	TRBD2	TGTGCCAGCAGCTTCGGACTAGCGGGGTCCACAGATACGCAGTATTTT	CASSFGLAGSTDTQYF
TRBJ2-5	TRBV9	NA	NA	TGTGCCAGCAGCGTGGGGGCTTACCTCCGGGAGACCCAGTACTTC	CASSVGAYLRETQYF
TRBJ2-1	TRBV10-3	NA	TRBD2	TGTGCCATCAGTGGAGGACTAGCGGGAGTTTACAATGAGCAGTTCTTC	CAISGGLAGVYNEQFF
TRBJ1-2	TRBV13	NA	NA	TGTGCCAGCAGCTTAGGCCCAGGGGCCTCCTATGGCTACACCTTC	CASSLGPGASYGYTF